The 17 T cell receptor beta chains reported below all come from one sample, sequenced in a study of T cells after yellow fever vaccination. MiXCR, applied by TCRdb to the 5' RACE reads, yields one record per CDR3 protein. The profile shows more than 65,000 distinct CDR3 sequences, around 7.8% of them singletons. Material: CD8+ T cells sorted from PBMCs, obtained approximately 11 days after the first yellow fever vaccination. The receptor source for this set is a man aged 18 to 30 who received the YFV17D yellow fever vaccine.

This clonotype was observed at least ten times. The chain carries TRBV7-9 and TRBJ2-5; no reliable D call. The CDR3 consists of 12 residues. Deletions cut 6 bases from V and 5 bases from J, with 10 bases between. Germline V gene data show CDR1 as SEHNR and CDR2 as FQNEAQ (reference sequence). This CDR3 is CASSPQGETQYF. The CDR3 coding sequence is TGTGCCAGCAGTCCGCAAGGGGAGACCCAGTACTTC.

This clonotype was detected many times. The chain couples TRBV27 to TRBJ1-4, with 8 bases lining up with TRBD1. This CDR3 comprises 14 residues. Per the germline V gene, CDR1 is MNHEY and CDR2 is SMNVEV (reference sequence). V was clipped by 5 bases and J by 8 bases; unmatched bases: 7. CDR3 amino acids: CASSLQRQGEKLFF. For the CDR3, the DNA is TGTGCCAGCAGTCTCCAGAGACAGGGGGAAAAACTGTTTTTT.

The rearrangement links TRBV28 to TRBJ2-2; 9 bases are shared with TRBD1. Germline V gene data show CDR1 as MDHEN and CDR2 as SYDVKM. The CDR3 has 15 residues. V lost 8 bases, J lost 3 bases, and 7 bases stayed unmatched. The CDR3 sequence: CASEGGTGYTGELFF. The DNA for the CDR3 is TGTGCCAGCGAGGGTGGGACAGGGTACACCGGGGAGCTGTTTTTT.

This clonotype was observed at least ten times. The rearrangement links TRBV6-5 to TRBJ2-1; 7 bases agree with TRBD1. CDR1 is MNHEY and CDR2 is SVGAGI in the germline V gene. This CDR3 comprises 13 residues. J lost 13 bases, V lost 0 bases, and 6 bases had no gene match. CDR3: CASSYSVAGGQFF. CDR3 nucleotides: TGTGCCAGCAGTTACTCGGTGGCAGGGGGTCAGTTCTTC.

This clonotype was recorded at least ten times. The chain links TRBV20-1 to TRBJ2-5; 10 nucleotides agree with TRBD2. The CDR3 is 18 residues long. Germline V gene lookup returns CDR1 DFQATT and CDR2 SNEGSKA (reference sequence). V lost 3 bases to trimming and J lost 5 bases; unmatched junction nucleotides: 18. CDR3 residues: CSARPLLGGAGGPETQYF. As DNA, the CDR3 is TGCAGTGCTAGGCCCCTCCTTGGTGGAGCGGGGGGGCCGGAGACCCAGTACTTC.

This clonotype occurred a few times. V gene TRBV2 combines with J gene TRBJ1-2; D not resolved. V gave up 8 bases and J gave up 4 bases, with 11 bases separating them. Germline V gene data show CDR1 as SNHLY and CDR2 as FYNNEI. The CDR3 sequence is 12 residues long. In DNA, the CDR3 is TGTGCCAGCTACGAGACAAGCTATGGCTACACCTTC. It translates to CASYETSYGYTF.

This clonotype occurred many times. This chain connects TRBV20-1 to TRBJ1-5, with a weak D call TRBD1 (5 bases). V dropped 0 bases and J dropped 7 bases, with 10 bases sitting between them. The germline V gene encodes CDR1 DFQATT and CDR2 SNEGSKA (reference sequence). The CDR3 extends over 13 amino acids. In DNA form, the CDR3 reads TGCAGTGCTAGAGAAGGGGATAGGCAGCCCCAGCATTTT. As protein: CSAREGDRQPQHF.

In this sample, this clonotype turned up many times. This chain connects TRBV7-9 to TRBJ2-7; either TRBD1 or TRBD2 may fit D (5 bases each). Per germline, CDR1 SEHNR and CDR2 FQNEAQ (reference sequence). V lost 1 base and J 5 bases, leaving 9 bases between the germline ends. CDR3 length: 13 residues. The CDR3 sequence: CASSLGGANEQYF. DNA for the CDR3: TGTGCCAGCAGCTTAGGAGGGGCTAACGAGCAGTACTTC. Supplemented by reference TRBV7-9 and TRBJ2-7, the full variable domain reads DTGVSQNPRHKITKRGQNVTFRCDPISEHNRLYWYRQTLGQGPEFLTYFQNEAQLEKSRLLSDRFSAERPKGSFSTLEIQRTEQGDSAMYLCASSLGGANEQYFGPGTRLTVT.

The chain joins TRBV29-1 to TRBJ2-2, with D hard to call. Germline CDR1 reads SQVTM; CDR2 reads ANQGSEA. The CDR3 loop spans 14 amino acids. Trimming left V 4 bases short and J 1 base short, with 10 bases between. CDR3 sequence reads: CSVALTGNTGELFF. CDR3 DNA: TGCAGCGTTGCCTTGACGGGGAACACCGGGGAGCTGTTTTTT.

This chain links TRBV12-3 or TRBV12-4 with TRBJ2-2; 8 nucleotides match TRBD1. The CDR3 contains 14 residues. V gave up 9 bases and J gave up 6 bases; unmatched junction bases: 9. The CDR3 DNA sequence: TGTGCCAGTAACGACAGGGGAGCATCCGGGGAGCTGTTTTTT. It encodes CASNDRGASGELFF.

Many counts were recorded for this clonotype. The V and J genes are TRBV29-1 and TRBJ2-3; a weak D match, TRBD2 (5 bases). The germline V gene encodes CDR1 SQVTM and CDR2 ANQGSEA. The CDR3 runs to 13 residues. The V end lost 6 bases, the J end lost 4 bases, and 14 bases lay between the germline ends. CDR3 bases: TGCAGCGTCTCTGAGGGCCCGGCAGATACGCAGTATTTT. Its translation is CSVSEGPADTQYF.

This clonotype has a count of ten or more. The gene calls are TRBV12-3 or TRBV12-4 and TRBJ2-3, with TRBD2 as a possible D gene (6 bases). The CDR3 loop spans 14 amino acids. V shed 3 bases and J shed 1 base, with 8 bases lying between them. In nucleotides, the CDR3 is TGTGCCAGCAGTTTGACGGGGGGCACAGATACGCAGTATTTT. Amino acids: CASSLTGGTDTQYF.

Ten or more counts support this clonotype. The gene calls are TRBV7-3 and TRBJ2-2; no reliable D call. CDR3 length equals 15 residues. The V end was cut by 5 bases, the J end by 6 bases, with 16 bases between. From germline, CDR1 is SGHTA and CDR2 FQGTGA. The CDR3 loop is CASSRDPIESGELFF. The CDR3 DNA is TGTGCCAGCAGCCGCGACCCGATAGAGTCCGGGGAGCTGTTTTTT.

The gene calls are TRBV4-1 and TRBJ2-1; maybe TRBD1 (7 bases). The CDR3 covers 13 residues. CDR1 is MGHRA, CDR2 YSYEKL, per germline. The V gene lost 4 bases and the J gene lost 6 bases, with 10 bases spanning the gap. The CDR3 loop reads CASSRQGGNEQFF. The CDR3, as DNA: TGCGCCAGCAGCCGACAGGGAGGCAATGAGCAGTTCTTC.

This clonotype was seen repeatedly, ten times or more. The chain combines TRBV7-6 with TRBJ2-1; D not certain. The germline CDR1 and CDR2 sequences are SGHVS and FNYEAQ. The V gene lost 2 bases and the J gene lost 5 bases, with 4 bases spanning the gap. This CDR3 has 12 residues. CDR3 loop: CASSLMDNEQFF. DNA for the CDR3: TGTGCCAGCAGCTTAATGGACAATGAGCAGTTCTTC.

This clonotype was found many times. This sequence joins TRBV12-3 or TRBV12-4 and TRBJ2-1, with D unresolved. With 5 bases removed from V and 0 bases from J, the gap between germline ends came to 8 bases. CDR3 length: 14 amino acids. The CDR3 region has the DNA TGTGCCAGCAGTAACAGTGACTCCTACAATGAGCAGTTCTTC. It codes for CASSNSDSYNEQFF.

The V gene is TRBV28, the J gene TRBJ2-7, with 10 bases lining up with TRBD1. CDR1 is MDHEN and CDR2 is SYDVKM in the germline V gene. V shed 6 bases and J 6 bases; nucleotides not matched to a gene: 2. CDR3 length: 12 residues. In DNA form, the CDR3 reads TGTGCCAGCAGCCGGGACAGGGGCGAGCAGTACGTC. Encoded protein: CASSRDRGEQYV.